These 29 T cell receptor beta chains share one sample of origin, sequenced in a study of shared clonotypes between healthy human individuals. Profiled with immunoSEQ multiplex PCR; TCRdb holds only in-frame clones, not every one. The data contain millions of clones, just over 90% of them singletons. The material sequenced was naive CD4+ T cells sorted from blood. Specified subset: CD45RA+ positively selected. The receptors stem from a man younger than 35 in good health.

V and J are TRBV10-3 and TRBJ2-2; TRBD2 is a possible D gene (5 bases). The CDR3 consists of 14 residues. V was clipped by 6 bases and J by 4 bases, with 12 bases between them. Looked up from germline, CDR1 is ENHRY and CDR2 is SYGVKD. The CDR3 coding sequence is TGTGCCATCAGATCTACTAGTGTCACCGGGGAGCTGTTTTTT. Translation: CAIRSTSVTGELFF.

This chain uses TRBV7-2 with TRBJ1-1, with D unclear. Germline lookup yields CDR1 SGHTA and CDR2 FQGNSA. The CDR3 covers 15 residues. The V gene lost 1 base and the J gene lost 1 base, with 10 bases spanning the gap. CDR3 sequence (DNA): TGTGCCAGCAGCTTAGTGGCGATCACGAACACTGAAGCTTTCTTT. This encodes CASSLVAITNTEAFF.

The J gene is TRBJ2-1, the V gene TRBV27; 9 positions match TRBD1. The CDR3 is made up of 16 amino acids. Germline assignment: CDR1 MNHEY and CDR2 SMNVEV (reference sequence). V shed 5 bases, J shed 3 bases, and the junction held 8 bases outside the gene matches. The CDR3 spells CASSLAGTGNYNEQFF. CDR3 DNA sequence: TGTGCCAGCAGTCTCGCCGGGACAGGGAACTACAATGAGCAGTTCTTC.

The chain carries TRBV27 and TRBJ2-5, with 10 bases that match TRBD2. Germline loops: CDR1 MNHEY, CDR2 SMNVEV (reference sequence). This CDR3 is built from 15 residues. V was pared by 5 bases and J by 5 bases, with 8 bases of the junction left unmatched. CDR3 protein: CASSTSGTSDETQYF. CDR3 DNA: TGTGCCAGCAGTACCTCCGGGACTAGCGACGAGACCCAGTACTTC.

This rearrangement joins TRBV5-4 to TRBJ2-2; 9 bases fit TRBD1. CDR3 length equals 16 residues. V lost 3 bases to trimming and J lost 6 bases; unmatched junction nucleotides: 9. Germline V gene lookup returns CDR1 SGHNT and CDR2 YYREEE (reference sequence). CDR3 residues: CASSWATGGGSGELFF. Written as DNA, the CDR3 is TGTGCCAGCAGCTGGGCAACAGGGGGCGGGTCCGGGGAGCTGTTTTTT.

This sequence joins TRBV28 and TRBJ2-7, with 8 bases fitting TRBD1. V shed 2 bases and J 2 bases; nucleotides not matched to a gene: 11. The V gene's germline CDR1 is MDHEN and CDR2 SYDVKM. The length of the CDR3 is 17 residues. CDR3 sequence reads: CASSLPRQGKGTYEQYF. The DNA of the CDR3 is TGTGCCAGCAGTTTACCTCGACAGGGGAAAGGGACCTACGAGCAGTACTTC.

The chain joins TRBV30 to TRBJ1-4; 7 bases map to TRBD1. The trim removed 2 bases at V and 4 bases at J, leaving 7 bases unmatched. The germline CDR1 and CDR2 sequences are GTSNPN and SVGIG (reference sequence). This CDR3 contains 15 residues. Written as DNA, the CDR3 is TGTGCCTGGAGTTACGCAGGGGGGTTTAATGAAAAACTGTTTTTT. This translates into CAWSYAGGFNEKLFF.

The gene calls are TRBV4-1 and TRBJ1-2; no reliable D call. V was pared by 0 bases and J by 5 bases, with 25 bases between. The CDR3 has 19 residues. Germline lookup yields CDR1 MGHRA and CDR2 YSYEKL. The CDR3 DNA reads as TGCGCCAGCAGCCAAGATATCAGCCAAGGGTTTACTAAACTATATGGCTACACCTTC. Translated: CASSQDISQGFTKLYGYTF.

The CDR3: CASSMLTENEQFF. The DNA for the CDR3 is TGTGCCAGTAGTATGCTGACCGAGAATGAGCAGTTCTTC. The rearrangement joins TRBV19 to TRBJ2-1, with D unresolved. From germline, CDR1 is LNHDA and CDR2 SQIVND (reference sequence). With 3 bases removed from V and 7 bases from J, the gap between germline ends came to 10 bases. The CDR3 spans 13 residues.

The rearrangement uses TRBV18 and TRBJ2-5; D may be TRBD2 (6 bases). V was pared by 3 bases and J by 9 bases, with 20 bases between. This CDR3 comprises 15 residues. Germline V gives CDR1 KGHSH, CDR2 LQKENI. This CDR3 is CASSPTGLAGPSQYF. CDR3 nucleotides: TGTGCCAGCTCACCTACGGGACTGGCAGGACCTTCCCAGTACTTC.

The chain joins TRBV28 to TRBJ2-1, with D perhaps TRBD2 (6 bases). This CDR3 has 15 residues. CDR1 MDHEN and CDR2 SYDVKM come from the germline V gene. The V end lost 3 bases, the J end lost 2 bases, and 11 bases lay between the germline ends. The DNA of the CDR3 is TGTGCCAGCAGTTTGGGCGGGGCCCCCTACAATGAGCAGTTCTTC. Protein: CASSLGGAPYNEQFF.

The rearrangement links TRBV5-8 to TRBJ1-5; 9 bases align to TRBD1. The CDR3 runs 17 residues. V gave up 0 bases and J gave up 0 bases; unmatched junction bases: 4. Germline lookup yields CDR1 SGHTS and CDR2 YDEGEE. CDR3 nucleotide sequence: TGTGCCAGCAGCTTGGGCCGGACAGGGGATAGCAATCAGCCCCAGCATTTT. Encoded protein: CASSLGRTGDSNQPQHF. The complete variable domain, with remaining parts taken from reference TRBV5-8 and TRBJ1-5, reads EAGVTQSPTHLIKTRGQQATLRCSPISGHTSVYWYQQALGLGLQFLLWYDEGEERNRGNFPPRFSGRQFPNYSSELNVNALELEDSALYLCASSLGRTGDSNQPQHFGDGTRLSIL.

This chain connects TRBV5-6 to TRBJ1-5, with 10 nucleotides matching TRBD1. Losses at the gene ends were 4 bases for V and 1 base for J; bases not matched to a gene: 8. The CDR3 consists of 17 residues. Looked up from germline, CDR1 is SGHDT and CDR2 is YYEEEE. This CDR3 is CASSPRGTGESNQPQHF. CDR3 in DNA: TGTGCCAGCAGCCCTCGAGGGACAGGGGAGAGCAATCAGCCCCAGCATTTT.

This chain uses TRBV7-2 with TRBJ1-2; no reliable D call. Germline V gene sequence: CDR1 SGHTA, CDR2 FQGNSA. The CDR3 extends over 13 amino acids. The ends were cut back, 5 bases at V and 5 bases at J, with 12 bases in the middle. The CDR3 spells CASSQADLYGYTF. CDR3 sequence (DNA): TGTGCCAGCAGCCAGGCAGACCTATATGGCTACACCTTC.

This clone was observed a handful of times. The sample holds other DNA sequences that translate to the same CDR3. The chain links TRBV5-1 to TRBJ2-5; 10 nucleotides agree with TRBD2. This CDR3 is 15 amino acids long. Trimming at V came to 0 bases and at J to 1 base, leaving 0 bases not matched to a gene. Germline V lookup: CDR1 SGHRS, CDR2 YFSETQ. CDR3 DNA: TGCGCCAGCAGCTTGGGGACTAGCGGCCAAGAGACCCAGTACTTC. Amino acid sequence: CASSLGTSGQETQYF.

V and J are TRBV9 and TRBJ1-2; no clear D. The CDR3 is 13 amino acids. Trimming took off 4 bases at V and 4 bases at J, with 11 bases between the two ends. Germline CDR1 and CDR2: SGDLS and YYNGEE. The CDR3 spells CASSLLPSYGYTF. DNA for the CDR3: TGTGCCAGCAGCCTGCTGCCCAGCTATGGCTACACCTTC.

This chain connects TRBV7-9 to TRBJ1-6; no reliable D call. The ends were cut back, 8 bases at V and 5 bases at J, with 4 bases in the middle. Germline CDR1 reads SEHNR; CDR2 reads FQNEAQ (reference sequence). The CDR3 loop spans 11 amino acids. CDR3 DNA sequence: TGTGCCAGCGGAAATAATTCACCCCTCCACTTT. It is translated as CASGNNSPLHF.

The chain uses TRBV6-1 and TRBJ1-5; 7 nucleotides align to TRBD1. The CDR3 length is 13 residues. The germline V gene encodes CDR1 MNHNS and CDR2 SASEGT. The ends lost 2 bases at V and 7 bases at J; junction bases unmatched: 2. The CDR3 reads CASSEHRGQPQHF. Written as DNA, the CDR3 is TGTGCCAGCAGTGAACACAGGGGACAGCCCCAGCATTTT.

The chain uses TRBV7-2 and TRBJ1-2; 7 bases match TRBD1. This CDR3 comprises 17 residues. The germline gives CDR1 SGHTA, CDR2 FQGNSA. V lost 5 bases, J lost 3 bases, and 15 bases stayed unmatched. The CDR3 bases are TGTGCCAGCAGCACCCTGACAGGGATTTTGGGCGACTATGGCTACACCTTC. Its translation is CASSTLTGILGDYGYTF.

The rearrangement uses TRBV19 and TRBJ1-5, with D possibly matching TRBD1 (5 bases). This CDR3 contains 15 residues. The ends were cut back, 5 bases at V and 4 bases at J, with 15 bases in the middle. The germline gives CDR1 LNHDA, CDR2 SQIVND (reference sequence). This CDR3 reads CASSLRDVENQPQHF. The CDR3 nucleotides are TGTGCCAGTAGTCTCCGGGACGTTGAGAATCAGCCCCAGCATTTT.

The gene calls are TRBV19 and TRBJ2-4, with D possibly being TRBD1 or TRBD2 (5 bases each). Germline assignment: CDR1 LNHDA and CDR2 SQIVND (reference sequence). The V and J ends lost 11 bases and 0 bases respectively, with 14 bases between them. The CDR3 is made up of 14 amino acids. The CDR3 region has the DNA TGTGCCGTGGGGGACGGCGTAGCCAAAAACATTCAGTACTTC. It is translated as CAVGDGVAKNIQYF.

The rearrangement joins TRBV6-1 to TRBJ2-2; D gene unclear. The CDR3 sequence is 15 residues long. CDR1 is MNHNS and CDR2 is SASEGT in the germline V gene. V was trimmed by 4 bases and J by 0 bases, leaving 9 bases between them. CDR3 sequence (DNA): TGTGCCAGCAGTGTGTCCAACGCGAACACCGGGGAGCTGTTTTTT. Encoded protein: CASSVSNANTGELFF.

The gene calls are TRBV9 and TRBJ2-3; 10 bases line up with TRBD2. The V gene's germline CDR1 is SGDLS and CDR2 YYNGEE. The CDR3 sequence is 16 residues long. V gave up 1 base and J gave up 4 bases; unmatched junction bases: 6. The CDR3 region has the DNA TGTGCCAGCAGCGTACAAATAGCGGGAGGTTCAGATACGCAGTATTTT. This encodes CASSVQIAGGSDTQYF. The variable domain in full, completed from reference TRBV9 and TRBJ2-3, reads DSGVTQTPKHLITATGQRVTLRCSPRSGDLSVYWYQQSLDQGLQFLIQYYNGEERAKGNILERFSAQQFPDLHSELNLSSLELGDSALYFCASSVQIAGGSDTQYFGPGTRLTVL.

The V and J genes are TRBV6-6 and TRBJ1-4, with D unresolved. CDR1 and CDR2 from the germline V gene are MNHNY and SVGAGI (reference sequence). This CDR3 is 14 amino acids long. With 0 bases removed from V and 7 bases from J, the gap between germline ends came to 9 bases. The CDR3 DNA reads TGTGCCAGCAGTTACTCGGCAGTGAGTGAAAAACTGTTTTTT. It encodes CASSYSAVSEKLFF.

V and J are TRBV6-5 and TRBJ1-2; D perhaps matches TRBD1 (5 bases). The CDR3 loop spans 14 amino acids. Germline V gene lookup returns CDR1 MNHEY and CDR2 SVGAGI. Trimming took 8 bases from V and 5 from J, leaving 18 bases between them. The chain's CDR3 is CASGRGQKGYGYTF. DNA for the CDR3: TGTGCCAGCGGCCGGGGCCAAAAAGGGTATGGCTACACCTTC.

V gene TRBV6-1 combines with J gene TRBJ2-7; D tentatively reads TRBD1 or TRBD2 (5 bases each). Trimming took off 5 bases at V and 2 bases at J, with 10 bases between the two ends. The CDR3 has 13 amino acids. Germline values: CDR1 MNHNS, CDR2 SASEGT. CDR3 coding DNA: TGTGCCAGCAGTTGGGACGGAGCCTACGAGCAGTACTTC. Protein sequence: CASSWDGAYEQYF.

The chain is built from TRBV11-3 and TRBJ2-1, with a tentative D call TRBD1 (6 bases). Germline loops: CDR1 SGHNT, CDR2 YENEEA. Trimming cost V 5 bases and J 4 bases, with 15 bases left between them. The CDR3 consists of 15 residues. The CDR3 spells CASSPAGTHYNEQFF. The CDR3 DNA reads as TGTGCCAGCAGCCCAGCCGGGACACATTACAATGAGCAGTTCTTC. The complete variable domain, with remaining parts taken from reference TRBV11-3 and TRBJ2-1, reads EAGVVQSPRYKIIEKKQPVAFWCNPISGHNTLYWYLQNLGQGPELLIRYENEEAVDDSQLPKDRFSAERLKGVDSTLKIQPAELGDSAVYLCASSPAGTHYNEQFFGPGTRLTVL.

This chain joins TRBV9 and TRBJ1-6, with D hard to call. CDR3 size: 15 residues. Germline V gene data show CDR1 as SGDLS and CDR2 as YYNGEE. The V gene lost 4 bases and the J gene lost 0 bases, with 8 bases spanning the gap. The CDR3 loop reads CASSPSDSYNSPLHF. In DNA, the CDR3 is TGTGCCAGCAGCCCCTCGGACTCCTATAATTCACCCCTCCACTTT. Full variable domain (outside the CDR3, taken from reference TRBV9 and TRBJ1-6): DSGVTQTPKHLITATGQRVTLRCSPRSGDLSVYWYQQSLDQGLQFLIQYYNGEERAKGNILERFSAQQFPDLHSELNLSSLELGDSALYFCASSPSDSYNSPLHFGNGTRLTVT.

The chain employs TRBV11-2 and TRBJ1-2; no firm D call. Per germline, CDR1 SGHAT and CDR2 FQNNGV. The CDR3 covers 15 residues. Trimming cost V 3 bases and J 9 bases, with 20 bases left between them. This chain's CDR3 is CASSLDAQGSRRYTF. CDR3 coding DNA: TGTGCCAGCAGCTTGGACGCTCAAGGGTCAAGGCGCTACACCTTC.